This T cell receptor (beta chain) was sequenced in a study of shared clonotypes between healthy human individuals. In the study overall: Ranging from 18 to 49 in age, donors were two women and three men.

Produced via immunoSEQ multiplex PCR; TCRdb's table is partial and in-frame only. The table has roughly 2.2 million clones, 85% to 95% seen once. For this clone: Its antigen is undetermined.

Study-level findings and limits: In having few donors, the study represented limited genetic and exposure-history diversity.

Material for sequencing was naive CD4+ T cells from PBMCs. As for subset: CD45RA+ positively selected. The sequence derives from a man aged 18 to 29 in good health. Some clones in this sample may be carry-over from other donors' samples.

The CDR3, as DNA: TGTGCCAGCTCAGATTACAGGGGGCGCTCCGGAAACACCATATATTTT. It encodes CASSDYRGRSGNTIYF. The chain carries TRBV18 and TRBJ1-3; 9 bases are shared with TRBD1. Germline lookup yields CDR1 KGHSH and CDR2 LQKENI. The CDR3 is made up of 16 amino acids. The trim removed 5 bases at V and 4 bases at J, leaving 9 bases unmatched. Using reference TRBV18 and TRBJ1-3 for the parts outside the CDR3, the full variable domain is NAGVMQNPRHLVRRRGQEARLRCSPMKGHSHVYWYRQLPEEGLKFMVYLQKENIIDESGMPKERFSAEFPKEGPSILRIQQVVRGDSAAYFCASSDYRGRSGNTIYFGEGSWLTVV.